The 14 T cell receptor beta chains given below trace back to one sample, sequenced in a study of T cells after yellow fever vaccination. TCRdb re-called the 5' RACE reads through MiXCR, storing one row per CDR3 protein. The repertoire holds some 320,000 distinct CDR3 sequences, approximately 9% seen once, with about 20% in the top ten. Source: PBMCs, taken on the day of the first yellow fever vaccination. These receptors were obtained from a man aged 18 to 35 who received the YFV17D yellow fever vaccine.

The rearrangement joins TRBV18 to TRBJ2-3; 7 positions agree with TRBD2. Germline trimming cut 6 bases from V and 5 bases from J; bases unmatched to any gene: 14. Germline values: CDR1 KGHSH, CDR2 LQKENI. The CDR3 has 16 amino acids. CDR3 residues: CASSPPTASGRDTQYF. Written as DNA, the CDR3 is TGTGCCAGCTCCCCCCCCACGGCTAGCGGAAGAGATACGCAGTATTTT.

This clonotype occurred a few times. The rearrangement uses TRBV4-2 and TRBJ2-2; 13 bases fit TRBD2. J gave up 3 bases and V 4 bases, and 2 bases lay outside the gene matches. Per germline, CDR1 LGHNA and CDR2 YNFKEQ. This CDR3 region has 16 residues. CDR3 in amino acids: CASSPGLAGYTGELFF. The CDR3 bases are TGTGCCAGCAGCCCGGGACTAGCGGGATACACCGGGGAGCTGTTTTTT.

This clonotype has more than one count but fewer than ten. The chain uses TRBV12-3 or TRBV12-4 and TRBJ2-2, with D tentatively TRBD2 (6 bases). With 6 bases removed from V and 4 bases from J, the gap between germline ends came to 12 bases. The CDR3 length is 14 residues. The CDR3 loop is CASSKLGGTGELFF. As DNA, the CDR3 is TGTGCCAGCAGCAAACTGGGGGGCACCGGGGAGCTGTTTTTT.

V usage is TRBV5-1 and J usage is TRBJ2-5; D may correspond to TRBD1 or TRBD2 (6 bases each). The CDR3 spans 14 residues. Trimming took 4 bases from V and 4 from J, leaving 14 bases between them. CDR1 and CDR2 from the germline V gene are SGHRS and YFSETQ. CDR3 residues: CASSPRGQGETQYF. The CDR3 coding sequence is TGCGCCAGCAGCCCCCGGGGGCAGGGAGAGACCCAGTACTTC.

This clonotype showed up many times. The rearrangement uses TRBV4-2 and TRBJ2-4; 8 bases match TRBD2. Germline V gives CDR1 LGHNA, CDR2 YNFKEQ. After removal of 4 bases from V and 1 base from J, the junction contained 6 bases not matched to a gene. The CDR3 is 16 residues long. The CDR3 region is CASSLGSGGAKNIQYF. The DNA of the CDR3 is TGTGCCAGCAGCCTTGGGAGCGGGGGTGCCAAAAACATTCAGTACTTC.

The sample holds a few counts of this clonotype. The genes are TRBV7-2 and TRBJ1-2; D is unresolved. Germline-derived CDR1 and CDR2 are SGHTA and FQGNSA. This CDR3 is built from 14 residues. Trimming took off 1 base at V and 8 bases at J, with 14 bases between the two ends. The CDR3 DNA is TGTGCCAGCAGCTTAGGACCAGTCTCGGGGGGCTACACCTTC. This encodes CASSLGPVSGGYTF.

This clonotype was counted ten times or more. The genes are TRBV5-1 and TRBJ2-1; D not certain. This CDR3 contains 12 residues. Per germline, CDR1 SGHRS and CDR2 YFSETQ. V was cut by 0 bases and J by 8 bases, with 6 bases left in between. CDR3 protein: CASSLDTYEQFF. For the CDR3, the DNA is TGCGCCAGCAGCTTGGACACCTATGAGCAGTTCTTC.

This rearrangement joins TRBV6-1 to TRBJ1-2, with 8 nucleotides matching TRBD1. The CDR3 has 15 residues. Unmatched junction bases numbered 9, after V lost 5 bases and J lost 4 bases. CDR1 and CDR2 from the germline V gene are MNHNS and SASEGT. CDR3 sequence reads: CASSQLGQGSYGYTF. CDR3 DNA: TGTGCCAGCAGTCAACTAGGACAGGGTAGCTATGGCTACACCTTC.

This clonotype was counted only a few times. This sequence joins TRBV4-2 and TRBJ2-1; D gene unclear. V was cut by 4 bases and J by 10 bases, with 14 bases left in between. Germline V gives CDR1 LGHNA, CDR2 YNFKEQ. This CDR3 is built from 13 residues. In DNA form, the CDR3 reads TGTGCCAGCAGCCCCTCCCGTCCCAGGGAGCAGTTCTTC. Translation gives CASSPSRPREQFF.

The table lists this clonotype with a few counts. This chain joins TRBV5-4 and TRBJ1-6, with D perhaps TRBD1 (6 bases). V lost 0 bases, J lost 5 bases, and 12 bases lay in between. The length of the CDR3 is 16 residues. Looked up from germline, CDR1 is SGHNT and CDR2 is YYREEE (reference sequence). The DNA of the CDR3 is TGTGCCAGCAGCTTGGCCCAGGGGATAGATAATTCACCCCTCCACTTT. Amino acids: CASSLAQGIDNSPLHF.

The table lists this clonotype with a few counts. This sequence joins TRBV20-1 and TRBJ2-7; 11 positions agree with TRBD1. V shed 3 bases and J 7 bases; nucleotides not matched to a gene: 5. Germline values: CDR1 DFQATT, CDR2 SNEGSKA (reference sequence). There are 13 residues in the CDR3. The chain's CDR3 is CSARDRGLWEQYV. The DNA of the CDR3 is TGCAGTGCTAGGGACAGGGGGCTCTGGGAGCAGTACGTC.

CDR3 residues: CASSPGGRQPQHF. CDR3 sequence (DNA): TGTGCCAGCTCACCGGGGGGCCGCCAGCCCCAGCATTTT. This chain links TRBV18 with TRBJ1-5; possibly TRBD1 for D (6 bases). The CDR3 runs 13 residues. Trimming left V 3 bases short and J 7 bases short, with 10 bases between. Germline-derived CDR1 and CDR2 are KGHSH and LQKENI.

In its sample, this clonotype was seen a few times. This chain links TRBV27 with TRBJ2-3; either TRBD1 or TRBD2 may supply D (5 bases each). V lost 10 bases to trimming and J lost 4 bases, with 18 bases between them. CDR1 and CDR2 (germline): MNHEY, SMNVEV (reference sequence). The CDR3 spans 14 residues. For the CDR3, the DNA is TGTGCCAACGGGACGGCCTGGACCCCAGATACGCAGTATTTT. Its translation is CANGTAWTPDTQYF.

Of note for this clonotype: This may be a read error, as it is one base from a much larger clone. This CDR3 is missing its conserved last phenylalanine or tryptophan, likely due to a read error. The chain employs TRBV12-3 or TRBV12-4 and TRBJ2-3; no clear D gene. V dropped 6 bases and J dropped 4 bases, with 14 bases sitting between them. This CDR3 is 14 amino acids long. As DNA, the CDR3 is TGTGCCAGCAGGGACGAGCGAGGCGCAGATACGCAGTATCTT. Translated: CASRDERGADTQYL.